Listed here is a single T cell receptor beta chain. These data are taken from a study of blood T cell repertoires in COVID-19. Overall study context: PBMCs, B-cell-depleted T cells, or T cells were the source of the cDNA or gDNA that made up the material.

The authors' processing: By means of reference gene primer amplification, nucleated cell counts were estimated. This table comes from immunoSEQ multiplex PCR, and its TCRdb copy is limited to in-frame clones, with some not included. From that table come the V and J calls and clone size; the DNA was used to work out D and trimming. This sample has approximately 170,000 clones; over 75% occur once, and the top ten carry around 12%. Germline assignment: CDR1 MNHEY and CDR2 SVGAGI. V lost 6 bases, J lost 6 bases, and 12 bases stayed unmatched. This CDR3 spans 15 amino acids. Sequenced sample: peripheral blood. This chain uses TRBV6-5 with TRBJ2-7, with 9 positions matching TRBD1. The receptor was derived from a woman aged 50 to 65 with acute or convalescent COVID-19. Here the CDR3 DNA reads TGTGCCAGCAGGGCTACTGAATTGACAGGGGGCGAGCAGTACTTC. Its protein is CASRATELTGGEQYF.